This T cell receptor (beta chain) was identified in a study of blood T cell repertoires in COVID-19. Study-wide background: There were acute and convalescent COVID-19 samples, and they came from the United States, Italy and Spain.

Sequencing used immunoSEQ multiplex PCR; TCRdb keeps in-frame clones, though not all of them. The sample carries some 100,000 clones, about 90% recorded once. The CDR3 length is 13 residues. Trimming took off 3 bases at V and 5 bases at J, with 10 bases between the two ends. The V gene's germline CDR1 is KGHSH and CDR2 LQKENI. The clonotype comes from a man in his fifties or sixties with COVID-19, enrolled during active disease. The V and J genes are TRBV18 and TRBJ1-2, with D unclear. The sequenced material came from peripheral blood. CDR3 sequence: CASSPNARYGYTF. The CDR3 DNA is TGTGCCAGCTCACCCAATGCGAGATATGGCTACACCTTC.